This entry concerns a single T cell receptor (beta chain). The target antigen is unknown. This record comes from a study of T cells in Graves' hyperthyroidism and ophthalmopathy. Looking at the study overall: Peripheral blood specimens were obtained at initial diagnosis, prior to any treatment.

The study's findings and limits: Before onset, by a median of around 6.1 months, the model predicted ophthalmopathy.

RNA transcripts served as the template for amplifying TCR beta CDR3 regions. Initially, a first-round RT-PCR of the TCR CDR3 employed the HTBI primer set. Using its own MiXCR run on the multiplex PCR reads, TCRdb lists one record per CDR3 protein. The repertoire holds 300,000 to 450,000 distinct CDR3 sequences, with approximately 14% as singletons. Hyperthyroidism had been newly diagnosed in patients aged 18 to 65, and its duration was under 2 months. Uncontrolled infection, other autoimmune disease, pregnancy or lactation led to exclusion. Germline CDR1 MNHNS, CDR2 SASEGT. This CDR3 is 14 amino acids long. Trimming stripped 6 bases from V and 5 bases from J, with 14 bases between.

Sequenced material: blood. The chain links TRBV6-1 to TRBJ1-5; D unresolved. This receptor was taken from a woman aged 55-69 years with Graves' hyperthyroidism. The CDR3 sequence: CASSLEGPYQPQHF. CDR3 nucleotide sequence: TGTGCCAGCAGCCTCGAGGGCCCCTATCAGCCCCAGCATTTT.